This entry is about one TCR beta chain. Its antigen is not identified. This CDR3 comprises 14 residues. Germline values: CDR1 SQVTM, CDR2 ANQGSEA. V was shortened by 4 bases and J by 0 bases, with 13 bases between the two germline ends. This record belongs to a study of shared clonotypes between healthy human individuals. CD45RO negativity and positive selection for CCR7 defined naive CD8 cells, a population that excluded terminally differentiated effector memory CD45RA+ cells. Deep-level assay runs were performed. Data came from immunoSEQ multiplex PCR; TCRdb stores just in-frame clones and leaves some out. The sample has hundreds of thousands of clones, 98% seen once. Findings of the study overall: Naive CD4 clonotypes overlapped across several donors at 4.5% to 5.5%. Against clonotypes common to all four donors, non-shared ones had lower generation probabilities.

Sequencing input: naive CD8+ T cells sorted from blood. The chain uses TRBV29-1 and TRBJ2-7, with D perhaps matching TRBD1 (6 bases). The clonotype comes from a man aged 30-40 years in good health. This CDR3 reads CSVVVQGSSYEQYF. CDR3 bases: TGCAGCGTTGTGGTACAGGGCAGCTCCTACGAGCAGTACTTC.